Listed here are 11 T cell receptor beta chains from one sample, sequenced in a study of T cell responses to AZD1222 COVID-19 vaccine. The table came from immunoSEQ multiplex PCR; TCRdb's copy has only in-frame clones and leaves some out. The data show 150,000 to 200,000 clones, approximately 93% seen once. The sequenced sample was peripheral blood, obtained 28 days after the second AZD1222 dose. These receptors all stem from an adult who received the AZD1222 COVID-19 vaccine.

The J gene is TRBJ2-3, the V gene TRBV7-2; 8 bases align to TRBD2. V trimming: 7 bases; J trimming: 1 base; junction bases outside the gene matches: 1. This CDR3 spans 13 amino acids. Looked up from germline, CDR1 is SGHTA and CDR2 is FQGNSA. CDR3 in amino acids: CASTAGGTDTQYF. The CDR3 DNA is TGTGCCAGCACAGCGGGGGGCACAGATACGCAGTATTTT.

Here the CDR3 reads CASRRDTTNEKLFF. The CDR3 DNA sequence: TGTGCCAGCAGGAGGGACACAACTAATGAAAAACTGTTTTTT. The V and J genes are TRBV6-5 and TRBJ1-4, with TRBD1 as a possible D gene (6 bases). V lost 6 bases and J 0 bases, leaving 8 bases between the germline ends. Germline V gene lookup returns CDR1 MNHEY and CDR2 SVGAGI. This CDR3 contains 14 residues.

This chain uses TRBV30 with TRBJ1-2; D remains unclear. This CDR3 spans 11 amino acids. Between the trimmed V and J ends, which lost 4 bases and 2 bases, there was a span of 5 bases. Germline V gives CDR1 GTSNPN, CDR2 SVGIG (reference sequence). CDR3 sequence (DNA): TGTGCCTGGAATACCAACTATGGCTACACCTTC. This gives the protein CAWNTNYGYTF.

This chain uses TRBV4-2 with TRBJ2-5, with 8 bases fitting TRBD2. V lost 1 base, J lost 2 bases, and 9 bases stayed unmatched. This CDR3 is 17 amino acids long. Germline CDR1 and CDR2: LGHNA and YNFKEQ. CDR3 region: CASSQGAGGTTQETQYF. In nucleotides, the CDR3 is TGTGCCAGCAGCCAAGGTGCGGGGGGCACAACACAAGAGACCCAGTACTTC.

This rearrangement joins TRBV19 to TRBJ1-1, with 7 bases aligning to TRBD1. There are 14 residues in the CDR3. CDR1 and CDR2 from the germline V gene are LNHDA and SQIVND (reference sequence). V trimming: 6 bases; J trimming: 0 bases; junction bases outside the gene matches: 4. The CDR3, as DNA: TGTGCCAGTAGACCGACAGGGTTGAACACTGAAGCTTTCTTT. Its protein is CASRPTGLNTEAFF.

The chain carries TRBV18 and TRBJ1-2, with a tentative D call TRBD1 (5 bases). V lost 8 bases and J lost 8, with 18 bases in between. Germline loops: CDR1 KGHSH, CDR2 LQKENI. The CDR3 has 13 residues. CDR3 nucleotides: TGTGCCAGCCATCAGGGCGGTGTAGGAGGCTACACCTTC. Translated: CASHQGGVGGYTF.

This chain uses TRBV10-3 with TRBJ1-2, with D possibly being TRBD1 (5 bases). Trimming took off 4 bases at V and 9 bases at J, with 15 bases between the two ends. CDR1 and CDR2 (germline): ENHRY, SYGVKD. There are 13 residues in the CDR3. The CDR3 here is CAISGVREYSYTF. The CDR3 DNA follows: TGTGCCATCAGTGGGGTCAGGGAATACAGCTACACCTTC.

For the CDR3, the DNA is TGCGCCAGCAGCCAAGCAATCCAGAATCAGCCCCAGCATTTT. Amino acids: CASSQAIQNQPQHF. This chain uses TRBV4-1 with TRBJ1-5, with D uncertain. Germline values: CDR1 MGHRA, CDR2 YSYEKL. Trimming shortened V by 1 base and J by 4 bases, and 8 bases separated the two germline ends. CDR3 size: 14 residues.

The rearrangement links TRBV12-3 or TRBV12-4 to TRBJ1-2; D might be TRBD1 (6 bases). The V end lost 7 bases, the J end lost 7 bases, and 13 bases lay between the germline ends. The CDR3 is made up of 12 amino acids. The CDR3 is CASTLGGIGYTF. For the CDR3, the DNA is TGTGCCAGCACCCTCGGGGGCATTGGCTACACCTTC.

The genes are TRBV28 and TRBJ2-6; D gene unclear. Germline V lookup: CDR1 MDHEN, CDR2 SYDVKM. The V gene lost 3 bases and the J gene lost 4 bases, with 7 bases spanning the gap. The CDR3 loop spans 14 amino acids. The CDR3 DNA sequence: TGTGCCAGCAGTTTGACTGCCGGGGCCAACGTCCTGACTTTC. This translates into CASSLTAGANVLTF.

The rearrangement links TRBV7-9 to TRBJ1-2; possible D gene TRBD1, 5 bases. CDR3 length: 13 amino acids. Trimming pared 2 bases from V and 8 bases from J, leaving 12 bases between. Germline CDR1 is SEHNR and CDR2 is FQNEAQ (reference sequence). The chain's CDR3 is CASSLSGPEGYTF. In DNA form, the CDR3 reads TGTGCCAGCAGCTTATCAGGGCCGGAAGGCTACACCTTC.